Below are 19 T cell receptor beta chains sequenced from a single sample in a study of metastatic and nonmetastatic thyroid tumors. Via MiXCR, TCRdb re-called the PCR reads. In the table there are 15,000 to 20,000 clones, around 33% of which are singletons. All patients reached thyroid surgery having received no treatment beforehand. The sample consisted of tumor tissue. The receptors were gathered from a male donor with papillary thyroid cancer or a benign thyroid nodule (not recorded which). Some clones in this sample may be carry-over from other donors' samples.

By share, this clone ranks as medium-sized. The DNA of the CDR3 is TGTGCCAGCAGTCCGGACAGCATCTCTGGAAACACCATATATTTT. Its translation: CASSPDSISGNTIYF. The rearrangement links TRBV27 to TRBJ1-3; tentatively, D is TRBD1 (6 bases). Germline loops: CDR1 MNHEY, CDR2 SMNVEV (reference sequence). The CDR3 loop spans 15 amino acids. Between the trimmed V and J ends, which lost 5 bases and 0 bases, there was a span of 11 bases.

This clone was seen a single time. The chain has TRBV30 and TRBJ1-6; 9 bases are a match to TRBD1. Germline CDR1 is GTSNPN and CDR2 is SVGIG (reference sequence). V lost 4 bases to trimming and J lost 7 bases; unmatched junction nucleotides: 14. This CDR3 is built from 17 residues. The DNA for the CDR3 is TGTGCCTGGATTAACAGGGGGCTAAGGTGGAAAAATTCACCCCTCCACTTT. This encodes CAWINRGLRWKNSPLHF.

The chain employs TRBV20-1 and TRBJ1-1; D unresolved. The germline CDR1 and CDR2 sequences are DFQATT and SNEGSKA (reference sequence). The CDR3 has 15 amino acids. The ends were cut back, 0 bases at V and 0 bases at J, with 11 bases in the middle. The CDR3, as DNA: TGCAGTGCTAGAGATTTTGGAGGTTTGAACACTGAAGCTTTCTTT. It translates to CSARDFGGLNTEAFF.

V and J are TRBV5-4 and TRBJ2-7; TRBD1 might be the D (6 bases). From germline, CDR1 is SGHNT and CDR2 YYREEE (reference sequence). Trimming cost V 4 bases and J 1 base, with 12 bases left between them. This CDR3 comprises 14 residues. The DNA for the CDR3 is TGTGCCAGCAGCCGTGGGGGCGCGTCCTACGAGCAGTACTTC. It encodes CASSRGGASYEQYF.

This clone has a count of ten or more. J is TRBJ2-7 and V is TRBV29-1; no definite D call. Deletions cut 5 bases from V and 0 bases from J, with 11 bases between. Germline V gene data show CDR1 as SQVTM and CDR2 as ANQGSEA. The CDR3 is 13 amino acids. Written as DNA, the CDR3 is TGCAGCGTTAAATCGGGCAGCTCCTACGAGCAGTACTTC. Protein: CSVKSGSSYEQYF.

The chain employs TRBV4-2 and TRBJ2-7; 9 bases line up with TRBD1. The CDR3 runs 16 residues. Germline values: CDR1 LGHNA, CDR2 YNFKEQ. V trimming: 1 base; J trimming: 4 bases; junction bases outside the gene matches: 8. CDR3 bases: TGTGCCAGCAGCCAAGTGATCGGACAGGGGTTTTACGAGCAGTACTTC. Encoded protein: CASSQVIGQGFYEQYF.

The rearrangement joins TRBV5-1 to TRBJ2-6; D might be TRBD1 (5 bases). Trimming removed 0 bases from V and 1 base from J, with 8 bases in between. The CDR3 extends over 16 amino acids. Germline V lookup: CDR1 SGHRS, CDR2 YFSETQ. In nucleotides, the CDR3 is TGCGCCAGCAGCTTGGGACAGAATTCTGGGGCCAACGTCCTGACTTTC. As protein: CASSLGQNSGANVLTF.

The gene calls are TRBV20-1 and TRBJ1-6; D unclear. The ends were cut back, 4 bases at V and 4 bases at J, with 14 bases in the middle. There are 15 residues in the CDR3. Germline CDR1 reads DFQATT; CDR2 reads SNEGSKA (reference sequence). As DNA, the CDR3 is TGCAGTGCTAAGGCAAACCCAGATTATAATTCACCCCTCCACTTT. It codes for CSAKANPDYNSPLHF.

The chain recombines TRBV6-5 with TRBJ2-7; D not resolved. Germline V lookup: CDR1 MNHEY, CDR2 SVGAGI. The length of the CDR3 is 13 residues. With 4 bases removed from V and 3 bases from J, the gap between germline ends came to 10 bases. Here the CDR3 DNA reads TGTGCCAGCAGTTTCCCAGGTGACTACGAGCAGTACTTC. It is translated as CASSFPGDYEQYF.

This clone occurred many times. The rearrangement joins TRBV9 to TRBJ1-4; D might be TRBD1 (5 bases). Germline V gives CDR1 SGDLS, CDR2 YYNGEE. V was pared by 8 bases and J by 8 bases, with 16 bases between. The CDR3 is 13 residues long. DNA of the CDR3: TGTGCCAGTTCGCGGGGGGGTAGCGAAAAACTGTTTTTT. Translation gives CASSRGGSEKLFF.

By share, this clone ranks as medium-sized. The chain has TRBV20-1 and TRBJ2-1; D uncertain. The V and J ends lost 3 bases and 5 bases respectively, with 8 bases between them. The CDR3 contains 12 residues. CDR1 and CDR2 (germline): DFQATT, SNEGSKA (reference sequence). The CDR3 coding sequence is TGCAGTGCTAGGGTTTCTGACAATGAGCAGTTCTTC. It is translated as CSARVSDNEQFF.

The rearrangement joins TRBV5-1 to TRBJ1-2, with 9 bases fitting TRBD1. After removal of 3 bases from V and 6 bases from J, the junction contained 6 bases not matched to a gene. The germline V gene encodes CDR1 SGHRS and CDR2 YFSETQ. This CDR3 is built from 14 residues. The CDR3 reads CASSSAQGADGYTF. CDR3 DNA: TGCGCCAGCAGCTCAGCACAGGGGGCCGATGGCTACACCTTC.

Note on this clone: The germline gene is not matched at one end of the junction; a read error may be the cause. The sample has other DNA sequences that encode this CDR3 too. This chain uses TRBV20-1 with TRBJ1-4; a weak D match, TRBD1 (6 bases). Germline CDR1 DFQATT, CDR2 SNEGSKA (reference sequence). CDR3 length: 16 residues. CDR3 amino acids: CSARNFLRGPNEKLFF. CDR3 in DNA: TGCAGTGCTAGAAATTTCCTCAGGGGACCTAATGAAAAATTGTTTTTT.

This clone was recorded at least ten times. The CDR3 protein is CAWSVPPIRKLAGQYF. The CDR3 DNA is TGTGCCTGGAGTGTACCCCCCATTAGGAAGCTGGCAGGGCAGTACTTC. The chain links TRBV30 to TRBJ2-7; D remains ambiguous. CDR1 and CDR2 from the germline V gene are GTSNPN and SVGIG (reference sequence). The CDR3 has 16 residues. V lost 0 bases and J 9 bases, leaving 24 bases between the germline ends.

This rearrangement joins TRBV30 to TRBJ2-5, with D perhaps given as TRBD1 or TRBD2 (6 bases each). This CDR3 has 14 amino acids. V was pared by 5 bases and J by 5 bases, with 18 bases between. Germline-derived CDR1 and CDR2 are GTSNPN and SVGIG (reference sequence). CDR3 DNA: TGTGCCTGGGCTAGGGTGGGGGGCCGGGAGACCCAGTACTTC. Translation: CAWARVGGRETQYF. The entire variable domain, with the rest obtained from reference TRBV30 and TRBJ2-5, is as follows: SQTIHQWPATLVQPVGSPLSLECTVEGTSNPNLYWYRQAAGRGLQLLFYSVGIGQISSEVPQNLSASRPQDRQFILSSKKLLLSDSGFYLCAWARVGGRETQYFGPGTRLLVL.

This clone was observed at least ten times. The chain uses TRBV5-1 and TRBJ2-5; 12 positions agree with TRBD1. After removal of 0 bases from V and 0 bases from J, the junction contained 3 bases not matched to a gene. The CDR3 spans 17 residues. The V gene's germline CDR1 is SGHRS and CDR2 YFSETQ. The CDR3 here is CASSLAGTGGYQETQYF. The CDR3 nucleotides are TGCGCCAGCAGCTTGGCCGGGACAGGGGGCTACCAAGAGACCCAGTACTTC.

This clone is medium-sized by share. This chain connects TRBV20-1 to TRBJ1-6, with D unclear. The CDR3 extends over 13 amino acids. CDR1 and CDR2 (germline): DFQATT, SNEGSKA (reference sequence). V lost 3 bases, J lost 7 bases, and 10 bases lay in between. In DNA, the CDR3 is TGCAGTGCTAGTACTAGCGGGAATTCACCCCTCCACTTT. Amino acid sequence: CSASTSGNSPLHF.

This clone was observed a handful of times. The chain carries TRBV5-1 and TRBJ1-1; a possible D gene is TRBD1 (5 bases). Germline lookup yields CDR1 SGHRS and CDR2 YFSETQ. Trimming left V 0 bases short and J 2 bases short, with 8 bases between. The CDR3 is 14 amino acids. CDR3 sequence reads: CASSLVGANTEAFF. The CDR3 DNA sequence: TGCGCCAGCAGCTTGGTAGGGGCAAACACTGAAGCTTTCTTT.

This clone was recorded at least ten times. J is TRBJ2-3 and V is TRBV7-2, with D possibly being TRBD1 (5 bases). Germline CDR1 SGHTA, CDR2 FQGNSA. Trimming shortened V by 3 bases and J by 1 base, and 8 bases separated the two germline ends. This CDR3 has 14 amino acids. The CDR3 nucleotides read TGTGCCAGCAGCTTGGGGCTAGGCACAGATACGCAGTATTTT. This translates into CASSLGLGTDTQYF.